This T cell receptor beta chain emerged from a study of shared clonotypes between healthy human individuals. Sequenced by immunoSEQ multiplex PCR; TCRdb stores in-frame clones only, minus some. In the table there are about 610,000 clones, more than 95% of which are singletons. Study conclusions and caveats: Generation probabilities of non-shared clonotypes were lower (relative to those shared by all four donors). Memory subsets generally showed smaller estimated richness than naive subsets did. Sample collection involved blood only; tissue repertoires are likely different.

CDR3 length: 15 residues. The germline gives CDR1 KGHSH, CDR2 LQKENI. V was clipped by 3 bases and J by 4 bases; unmatched bases: 3. Only one count was recorded for this clone. Its antigen is as yet unknown. The sequenced sample was naive CD4+ T cells sorted from blood. Described subset: CD45RA+ positively selected. The V and J genes are TRBV18 and TRBJ2-5, with TRBD1 matching over 12 bases. This TCR came from a woman in her 30s in good health. This CDR3 reads CASSPGQGALETQYF. The CDR3 coding sequence is TGTGCCAGCTCACCGGGACAGGGGGCTCTAGAGACCCAGTACTTC.